This paragraph reports one TCR beta chain. Its antigen is still unknown. CDR3 length: 16 amino acids. CDR1 is GTSNPN, CDR2 SVGIG, per germline (reference sequence). Trimming left V 2 bases short and J 0 bases short, with 14 bases between. This sample stems from a study of shared clonotypes between healthy human individuals. Broader study findings: Clonotypes that were shared across a handful of donors made up around 4.6% of naive CD4 clonotypes.

The protocol was immunoSEQ multiplex PCR, while the TCRdb copy is restricted to in-frame clones and leaves out a portion. The sample has about 2 million clones, 85% to 95% seen once. The clonotype comes from a man between 18 and 29 years old in good health. The chain links TRBV30 to TRBJ1-3, with D maybe TRBD1 (6 bases). The sample taken for sequencing was naive CD4+ T cells sorted from blood. Subset in this sample: CD45RA+ positively selected. The CDR3 reads CAWSSGGALSGNTIYF. DNA of the CDR3: TGTGCCTGGAGTTCGGGGGGGGCTCTCTCTGGAAACACCATATATTTT.